Listed here are 11 T cell receptor beta chains from one sample, sequenced in a study of blood T cell repertoires in COVID-19. Method: immunoSEQ multiplex PCR; TCRdb's copy keeps in-frame clones and lacks some. The table shows 100,000 to 120,000 clones, with approximately 80% occurring only once. Sequenced: peripheral blood. Source of these receptors: a woman at least 80 years old with acute or convalescent COVID-19.

This chain links TRBV28 with TRBJ2-2, with a tentative D call TRBD1 (5 bases). The germline V gene encodes CDR1 MDHEN and CDR2 SYDVKM. Trimming removed 5 bases from V and 3 bases from J, with 10 bases in between. The CDR3 has 14 residues. The CDR3 bases are TGTGCCAGCAGTGCCGACAGCCACACCGGGGAGCTGTTTTTT. Residues: CASSADSHTGELFF.

The chain uses TRBV7-9 and TRBJ2-3, with D possibly being TRBD1 (6 bases). CDR3 length: 14 amino acids. The germline V and J ends were trimmed by 7 bases and 0 bases, with 11 bases remaining between them. Per the germline V gene, CDR1 is SEHNR and CDR2 is FQNEAQ (reference sequence). The CDR3 DNA is TGTGCCAGCACCGGCCAGGGGAGCACAGATACGCAGTATTTT. It specifies CASTGQGSTDTQYF. Drawing the rest from reference TRBV7-9 and TRBJ2-3, the complete variable domain is DTGVSQNPRHKITKRGQNVTFRCDPISEHNRLYWYRQTLGQGPEFLTYFQNEAQLEKSRLLSDRFSAERPKGSFSTLEIQRTEQGDSAMYLCASTGQGSTDTQYFGPGTRLTVL.

V usage is TRBV5-4 and J usage is TRBJ1-2; no reliable D call. The germline gives CDR1 SGHNT, CDR2 YYREEE (reference sequence). The CDR3 sequence is 8 residues long. Trimming took off 10 bases at V and 5 bases at J, with 3 bases between the two ends. The CDR3 coding sequence is TGTGCCCCATATGGCTACACCTTC. This translates into CAPYGYTF.

The chain has TRBV2 and TRBJ2-2; 9 positions match TRBD2. With V trimmed by 2 bases and J by 6 bases, 7 bases remained unmatched. Germline assignment: CDR1 SNHLY and CDR2 FYNNEI. CDR3 length: 16 amino acids. The CDR3 is CASSESSGSIAGELFF. The DNA of the CDR3 is TGTGCCAGCAGTGAAAGTAGCGGGAGTATAGCCGGGGAGCTGTTTTTT.

This chain joins TRBV7-6 and TRBJ2-2; 15 nucleotides match TRBD2. J gave up 5 bases and V 5 bases, and 6 bases lay outside the gene matches. Germline V CDR1 and CDR2: SGHVS, FNYEAQ. The CDR3 extends over 17 amino acids. DNA of the CDR3: TGTGCCAGCAGCGAGGGACTAGCGGGAGGAAGGACCGGGGAGCTGTTTTTT. Translated: CASSEGLAGGRTGELFF.

This clone was seen only a few times. J is TRBJ1-1 and V is TRBV6-2 or TRBV6-3; weak D call: TRBD1 (6 bases). The ends were cut back, 4 bases at V and 3 bases at J, with 9 bases in the middle. The CDR3 contains 13 residues. Germline V gene lookup returns CDR1 MNHEY and CDR2 SVGEGT. This CDR3 reads CASSFRQDTEAFF. CDR3 nucleotide sequence: TGTGCCAGCAGTTTCAGACAGGACACTGAAGCTTTCTTT.

V is TRBV10-3 and J is TRBJ1-2, with a possible D match to TRBD1 (5 bases). This CDR3 has 15 residues. Trimming left V 2 bases short and J 3 bases short, with 13 bases between. Germline loops: CDR1 ENHRY, CDR2 SYGVKD. The CDR3 region has the DNA TGTGCCATCAGTGAGACAGGCCCCTCGGACTATGGCTACACCTTC. This translates into CAISETGPSDYGYTF.

The V call is TRBV28, the J call TRBJ2-1; tentatively, D is TRBD2 (5 bases). Germline CDR1 MDHEN, CDR2 SYDVKM. Between the trimmed V and J ends, which lost 1 base and 5 bases, there was a span of 18 bases. The CDR3 is 17 residues long. CDR3 DNA sequence: TGTGCCAGCAGTTTATCTCCCGGGCATCCAGCGGACAATGAGCAGTTCTTC. It is translated as CASSLSPGHPADNEQFF.

The rearrangement uses TRBV19 and TRBJ1-1; the match to TRBD1 covers 7 bases. This CDR3 contains 14 residues. Per germline, CDR1 LNHDA and CDR2 SQIVND (reference sequence). The ends lost 8 bases at V and 0 bases at J; junction bases unmatched: 6. The CDR3 spells CASSGQVMNTEAFF. In DNA form, the CDR3 reads TGTGCCAGTTCCGGACAGGTGATGAACACTGAAGCTTTCTTT.

The rearrangement links TRBV5-4 to TRBJ1-3, with D unresolved. Trimming pared 5 bases from V and 4 bases from J, leaving 13 bases between. This CDR3 has 14 amino acids. CDR1 SGHNT and CDR2 YYREEE come from the germline V gene (reference sequence). The chain's CDR3 is CASSFRLAGNTIYF. CDR3 DNA: TGTGCCAGCAGTTTTAGGCTAGCCGGAAACACCATATATTTT. The whole variable domain, remainder taken from reference TRBV5-4 and TRBJ1-3, is ETGVTQSPTHLIKTRGQQVTLRCSSQSGHNTVSWYQQALGQGPQFIFQYYREEENGRGNFPPRFSGLQFPNYSSELNVNALELDDSALYLCASSFRLAGNTIYFGEGSWLTVV.

The chain has TRBV6-2 or TRBV6-3 and TRBJ2-1; tentatively, D is TRBD2 (6 bases). The germline CDR1 and CDR2 sequences are MNHEY and SVGEGT. The CDR3 has 14 amino acids. Trimming took 0 bases from V and 6 from J, leaving 9 bases between them. The CDR3: CASSYSSGLNEQFF. The CDR3 DNA reads TGTGCCAGCAGTTACTCGAGCGGGCTCAATGAGCAGTTCTTC.